This TCR beta chain was captured by sequencing in a study of cytomegalovirus exposure and HLA in healthy donors. The CDR3 has 15 residues. Germline V CDR1 and CDR2: LNHDA, SQIVND (reference sequence). Trimming removed 6 bases from V and 3 bases from J, with 16 bases in between. This PCR relied on a set of 60 Vbeta primers and 13 Jbeta primers. Libraries were prepared by immunoSEQ multiplex PCR; TCRdb keeps only in-frame clonotypes and omits some of them. Among around 140,000 clones, around 80% were seen once, and the ten largest hold around 2.5%. The specimen was PBMCs. The rearrangement uses TRBV19 and TRBJ2-3; no clear D gene. This TCR was sampled from a man in his forties or fifties in good health and CMV-seronegative. The DNA for the CDR3 is TGTGCCAGTAGCCGACATCAATCGAGAACAGATACGCAGTATTTT. Translation gives CASSRHQSRTDTQYF.